The present T cell receptor beta chain was sequenced within a study of T-cell memory formation after mild COVID-19. This CDR3 is 15 amino acids long. J lost 7 bases, V lost 4 bases, and 10 bases had no gene match. Germline V gives CDR1 SQVTM, CDR2 ANQGSEA. Broader study findings: Clonal second-wave expansions that peaked on day 37 had unconfirmed SARS-CoV-2 specificity.

For this clonotype: The antigen is unknown.

A single record per CDR3 protein comes from TCRdb applying MiXCR to the 5' RACE reads. This sample has more than 300,000 distinct CDR3 sequences, with roughly an eighth found just once. What was sequenced was PBMCs or a T cell subset sorted from them (not recorded which). This sequence joins TRBV29-1 and TRBJ1-6; the match to TRBD1 covers 7 bases. This clonotype was sampled from a man aged 18 to 35 who had mild COVID-19 (a few samples of this study predate the infection). Cell type and time point are not known. The CDR3 here is CSVVTGTEANSPLHF. CDR3 bases: TGCAGCGTTGTAACCGGGACAGAGGCCAATTCACCCCTCCACTTT.